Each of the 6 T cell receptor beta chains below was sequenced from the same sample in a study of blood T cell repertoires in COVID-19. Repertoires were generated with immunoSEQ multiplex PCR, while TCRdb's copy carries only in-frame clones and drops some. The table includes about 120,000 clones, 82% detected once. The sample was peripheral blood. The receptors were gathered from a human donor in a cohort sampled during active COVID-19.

The CDR3 is CSAEDTINTEAFF. DNA for the CDR3: TGCAGCGCAGAGGACACAATCAACACTGAAGCTTTCTTT. The chain uses TRBV29-1 and TRBJ1-1; a weak D match, TRBD1 (5 bases). This CDR3 contains 13 residues. The V end lost 7 bases, the J end lost 2 bases, and 14 bases lay between the germline ends. Germline V CDR1 and CDR2: SQVTM, ANQGSEA.

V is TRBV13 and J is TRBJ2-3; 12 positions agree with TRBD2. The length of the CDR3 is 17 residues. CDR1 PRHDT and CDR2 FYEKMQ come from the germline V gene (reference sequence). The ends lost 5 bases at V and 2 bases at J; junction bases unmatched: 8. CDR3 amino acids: CASSPPSSGGATDTQYF. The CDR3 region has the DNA TGTGCCAGCAGCCCACCGTCTAGCGGGGGGGCCACAGATACGCAGTATTTT. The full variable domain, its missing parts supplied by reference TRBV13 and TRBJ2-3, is AAGVIQSPRHLIKEKRETATLKCYPIPRHDTVYWYQQGPGQDPQFLISFYEKMQSDKGSIPDRFSAQQFSDYHSELNMSSLELGDSALYFCASSPPSSGGATDTQYFGPGTRLTVL.

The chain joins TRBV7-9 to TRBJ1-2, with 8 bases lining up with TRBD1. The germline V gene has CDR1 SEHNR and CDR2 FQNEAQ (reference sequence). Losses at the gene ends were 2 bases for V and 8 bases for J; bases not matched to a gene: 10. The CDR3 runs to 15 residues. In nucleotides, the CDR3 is TGTGCCAGCAGCTTAATCGGACAGGGCGTTCGAGGCTACACCTTC. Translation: CASSLIGQGVRGYTF.

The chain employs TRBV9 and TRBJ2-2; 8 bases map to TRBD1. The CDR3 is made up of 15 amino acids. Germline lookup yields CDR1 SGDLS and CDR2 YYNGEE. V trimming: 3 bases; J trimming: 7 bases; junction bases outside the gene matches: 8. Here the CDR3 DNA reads TGTGCCAGCAGCGGAAGGAACAGGGGGGACGGGGAGCTGTTTTTT. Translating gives CASSGRNRGDGELFF.

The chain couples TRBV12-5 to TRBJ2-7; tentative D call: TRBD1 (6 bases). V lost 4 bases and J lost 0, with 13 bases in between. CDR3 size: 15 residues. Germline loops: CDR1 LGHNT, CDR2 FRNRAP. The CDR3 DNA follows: TGTGCTAGTGGTTCGCCGACAGGTACCTCCTACGAGCAGTACTTC. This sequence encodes CASGSPTGTSYEQYF.

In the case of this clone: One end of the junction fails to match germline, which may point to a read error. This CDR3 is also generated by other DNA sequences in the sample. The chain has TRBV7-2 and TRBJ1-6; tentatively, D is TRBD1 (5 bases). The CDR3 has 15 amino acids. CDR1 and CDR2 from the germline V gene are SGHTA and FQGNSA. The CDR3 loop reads CASSLAVGAYSPLHF. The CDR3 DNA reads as TGTGCCAGCAGTTTAGCGGTAGGGGCGTATTCACCCCTCCACTTT.